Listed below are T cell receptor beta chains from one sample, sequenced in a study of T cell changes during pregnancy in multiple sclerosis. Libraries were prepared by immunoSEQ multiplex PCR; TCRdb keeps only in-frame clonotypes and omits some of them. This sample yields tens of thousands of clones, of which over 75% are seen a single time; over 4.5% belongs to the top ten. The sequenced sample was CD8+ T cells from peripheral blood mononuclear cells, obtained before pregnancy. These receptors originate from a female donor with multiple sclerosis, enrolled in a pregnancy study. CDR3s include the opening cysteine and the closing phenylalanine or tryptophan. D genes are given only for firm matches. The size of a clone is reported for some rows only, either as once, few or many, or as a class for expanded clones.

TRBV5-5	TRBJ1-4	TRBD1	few	TGTGCCAGCAGGGACACAGGGGTGTACGAAAAACTGTTTTTT	CASRDTGVYEKLFF
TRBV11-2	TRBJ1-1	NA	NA	TGTGCCAGCAGCGAGAAGCTACAGGATACCATGAACACTGAAGCTTTCTTT	CASSEKLQDTMNTEAFF
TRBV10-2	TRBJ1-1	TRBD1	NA	TGCGCCAGAAAAAGGGGGCCCACGAACACTGAAGCTTTCTTT	CARKRGPTNTEAFF
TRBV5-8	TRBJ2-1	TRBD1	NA	TGTGCCAGCGGGACAGGGGTGATATATGAGCAGTTCTTC	CASGTGVIYEQFF
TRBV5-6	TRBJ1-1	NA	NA	TGTGCCAGCAGCTTCGGGGGTTCCCCCGAAGCTTTCTTT	CASSFGGSPEAFF
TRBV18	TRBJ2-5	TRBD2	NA	TGTGCCAGCTCACCAAGGCTAGCGGGGGAAGAGACCCAGTACTTC	CASSPRLAGEETQYF
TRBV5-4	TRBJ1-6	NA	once	TGTGCCAGCAGCTGGGAGGAATATTCACCCCTCCACTTT	CASSWEEYSPLHF
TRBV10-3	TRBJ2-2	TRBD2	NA	TGTGCCATCAGTCTCAGCGGGGGGGCCACGGGGGAGCTGTTTTTT	CAISLSGGATGELFF
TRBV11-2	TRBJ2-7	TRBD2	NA	TGTGCCAGCAGCTTAGTAGCGGGGGGGCAATACGAGCAGTACTTC	CASSLVAGGQYEQYF
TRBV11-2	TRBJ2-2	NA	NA	TGTGCCAGCAGCCCCCGGGGTGACAGGTCACCCGGGGAGCTGTTTTTT	CASSPRGDRSPGELFF
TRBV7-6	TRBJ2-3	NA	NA	TGTGCCAGCAGCCCAGGACAGTTCACGCCGACAGATACGCAGTATTTT	CASSPGQFTPTDTQYF
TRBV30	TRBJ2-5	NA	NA	TGTGCCTGGAGTCCCGGGGGACAAGAGACCCAGTACTTC	CAWSPGGQETQYF
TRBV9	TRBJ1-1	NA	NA	TGTGCCAGCAGAGAAGGAGGAGGACCGAACACTGAAGCTTTCTTT	CASREGGGPNTEAFF
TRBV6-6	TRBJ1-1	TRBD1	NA	TGTGCCAGCAGTTACCCCGAACGGGACAGCCGTTACGAAGCTTTCTTT	CASSYPERDSRYEAFF
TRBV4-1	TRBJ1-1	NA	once	TGCGCCAGCAGCCAAGGTTTACAGGGAGATACTGAAGCTTTCTTT	CASSQGLQGDTEAFF
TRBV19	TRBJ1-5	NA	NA	TGTGCCAGTACCCTCACAGGGTATAGCAATCAGCCCCAGCATTTT	CASTLTGYSNQPQHF
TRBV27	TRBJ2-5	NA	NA	TGTGCCGCCCGACGGACTGGCCTAACCCAAGAGACCCAGTACTTC	CAARRTGLTQETQYF